This TCR beta chain was obtained from a study of PD-1 blockade in classical Hodgkin lymphoma. Study-level findings and limits: No one has yet defined what causes the repertoire differences, which may be disease activity or prior therapy. Those patients who began receiving nivolumab less than 1 year after ASCT had lower diversity, and they were excluded. CD4+ TCR diversity, unlike CD8+, rose significantly by C4D1. Before treatment, TCR diversity in newly diagnosed patients was reportedly lower than in healthy donors.

Each patient's relapse followed autologous stem cell transplantation, and brentuximab vedotin exposure varied. Investigators isolated CD4+ T cells from thawed PBMCs through magnetic negative selection. The V end was cut by 4 bases, the J end by 7 bases, with 7 bases between. Looked up from germline, CDR1 is SGHNT and CDR2 is YENEEA. The CDR3 is 11 residues long. Comment on this clone: Its specificity is not known.

Produced via immunoSEQ multiplex PCR; TCRdb's table is partial and in-frame only. The sample has 15,000 to 20,000 clones, around four fifths seen once; the top ten hold 1%. This rearrangement joins TRBV11-3 to TRBJ1-1; D remains unclear. The receptor was derived from a human donor with classical Hodgkin lymphoma. This material consisted of CD4+ T cells from blood, taken at baseline. CDR3 bases: TGTGCCAGCAGCTCCGGCGGTGAAGCTTTCTTT. Its protein is CASSSGGEAFF.